This TCR beta chain was retrieved from a study of cytomegalovirus exposure and HLA in healthy donors. Germline CDR1 and CDR2: LNHNV and YYDKDF (reference sequence). The CDR3 is made up of 18 amino acids. The germline V and J ends were trimmed by 1 base and 4 bases, with 23 bases remaining between them. Worth noting for this clone: Its antigen is not identified.

Study-level findings and limits: As immune exposure information, only CMV serostatus was available.

The PCR ran on 60 Vbeta and 13 Jbeta primers. The protocol was immunoSEQ multiplex PCR, while the TCRdb copy is restricted to in-frame clones and leaves out a portion. The sample comprises approximately 70,000 clones, around 69% of which are singletons, and over 9.5% rests with the top ten. Source material: PBMCs. This receptor was obtained from a human donor in good health. The chain links TRBV15 to TRBJ2-7; possibly TRBD2 for D (6 bases). In DNA form, the CDR3 reads TGTGCCACCAGCAGAGTTGCGGGGAAGCCTTTGGGTTGGTACGAGCAGTACTTC. This gives the protein CATSRVAGKPLGWYEQYF.